Below, 13 T cell receptor beta chains from the same sample are listed, as sequenced in a study of cytomegalovirus exposure and HLA in healthy donors. Primers for the PCR totalled 60 Vbeta and 13 Jbeta. Data came from immunoSEQ multiplex PCR; TCRdb stores just in-frame clones and leaves some out. The profile covers about 160,000 clones, with 79% appearing a single time and about 3.7% taken by the ten largest. Input material: PBMCs. The source of these receptors is a human donor in good health.

This chain uses TRBV4-1 with TRBJ1-1; D not resolved. This CDR3 is 15 amino acids long. Germline V gives CDR1 MGHRA, CDR2 YSYEKL. The V gene lost 0 bases and the J gene lost 8 bases, with 16 bases spanning the gap. This chain's CDR3 is CASSQDMGAQREAFF. Written as DNA, the CDR3 is TGCGCCAGCAGCCAAGATATGGGCGCCCAAAGAGAAGCTTTCTTT.

This clone occurred a few times. This sequence joins TRBV10-1 and TRBJ2-5; 7 positions match TRBD2. The V and J ends lost 5 bases and 3 bases, in that order; junction bases with no gene match: 3. Germline V gives CDR1 WNHNN, CDR2 SYGVQD (reference sequence). The CDR3 sequence is 13 residues long. The CDR3 sequence is CASSSSGEETQYF. In DNA form, the CDR3 reads TGCGCCAGCAGTTCTAGCGGTGAAGAGACCCAGTACTTC.

CDR3 bases: TGTGCCAGCAGTGAATATGGGACGGGAGGTGGCTACACCTTC. Its translation: CASSEYGTGGGYTF. The J gene is TRBJ1-2, the V gene TRBV25-1; possibly TRBD1 for D (5 bases). The CDR3 sequence is 14 residues long. With 0 bases removed from V and 7 bases from J, the gap between germline ends came to 12 bases. From germline, CDR1 is MGHDK and CDR2 SYGVNS.

The chain combines TRBV6-1 with TRBJ2-1; TRBD2 might be the D (5 bases). The germline V gene encodes CDR1 MNHNS and CDR2 SASEGT. CDR3 length equals 15 residues. Trimming shortened V by 4 bases and J by 1 base, and 11 bases separated the two germline ends. The CDR3 coding sequence is TGTGCCAGCAGTGTTGGCGGGCTTTCCTACAATGAGCAGTTCTTC. Its translation: CASSVGGLSYNEQFF.

The chain combines TRBV2 with TRBJ1-5; 8 bases map to TRBD1. CDR3 length: 18 amino acids. V lost 5 bases to trimming and J lost 0 bases; unmatched junction nucleotides: 12. Germline V gives CDR1 SNHLY, CDR2 FYNNEI. CDR3 sequence: CASSSTQGALYSNQPQHF. The CDR3 DNA follows: TGTGCCAGCAGTTCGACGCAGGGGGCCCTCTATAGCAATCAGCCCCAGCATTTT.

This clone was detected once. The V call is TRBV5-4, the J call TRBJ2-7; 8 nucleotides line up with TRBD1. V gave up 4 bases and J gave up 3 bases; unmatched junction bases: 6. This CDR3 has 14 residues. CDR1 is SGHNT and CDR2 is YYREEE in the germline V gene (reference sequence). In nucleotides, the CDR3 is TGTGCCAGCAGCACCCGGACAGGGAGCTACGAGCAGTACTTC. Translation gives CASSTRTGSYEQYF. Complete variable domain (other parts from reference TRBV5-4 and TRBJ2-7): ETGVTQSPTHLIKTRGQQVTLRCSSQSGHNTVSWYQQALGQGPQFIFQYYREEENGRGNFPPRFSGLQFPNYSSELNVNALELDDSALYLCASSTRTGSYEQYFGPGTRLTVT.

This clone has just one count. CDR3 nucleotide sequence: TGTGCCAGCAGCTTAGGATGGGAGTTCCCCTACGAGCAGTACTTC. This encodes CASSLGWEFPYEQYF. J is TRBJ2-7 and V is TRBV11-2, with a weak D call TRBD2 (5 bases). The length of the CDR3 is 15 residues. CDR1 is SGHAT, CDR2 FQNNGV, per germline. V shed 1 base and J shed 2 bases, with 12 bases lying between them.

This chain joins TRBV6-5 and TRBJ2-5, with D possibly TRBD1 on 5 matching bases. Germline CDR1 reads MNHEY; CDR2 reads SVGAGI. The CDR3 runs 15 residues. V lost 1 base and J 0 bases, leaving 9 bases between the germline ends. In DNA, the CDR3 is TGTGCCAGCAGTTACTTGGACAAGTACCAAGAGACCCAGTACTTC. Amino acids: CASSYLDKYQETQYF.

The CDR3 nucleotides read TGTGCCAGCAGCTTACAGGGGGCACAGGCAAATCAGCCCCAGCATTTT. This sequence encodes CASSLQGAQANQPQHF. This chain connects TRBV7-2 to TRBJ1-5; 8 bases align to TRBD1. V shed 2 bases and J 4 bases; nucleotides not matched to a gene: 7. Germline CDR1 is SGHTA and CDR2 is FQGNSA. The CDR3 has 16 amino acids.

The chain links TRBV4-2 to TRBJ2-7; TRBD2 matches 7 bases. Trimming removed 7 bases from V and 5 bases from J; junction bases left unmatched: 2. This CDR3 spans 11 amino acids. From germline, CDR1 is LGHNA and CDR2 YNFKEQ. The CDR3 bases are TGTGCCAGCACCCGGGGGGACGAGCAGTACTTC. Encoded protein: CASTRGDEQYF.

The rearrangement links TRBV30 to TRBJ1-2, with 9 bases matching TRBD1. V lost 8 bases to trimming and J lost 0 bases; unmatched junction nucleotides: 16. The CDR3 is 17 residues long. Germline V lookup: CDR1 GTSNPN, CDR2 SVGIG (reference sequence). The CDR3 DNA is TGTGCCGGGGATCCTTTGGGACAGGGAATTTCTAACTATGGCTACACCTTC. Protein product: CAGDPLGQGISNYGYTF.

V gene TRBV28 combines with J gene TRBJ2-2, with 10 bases lining up with TRBD2. The germline CDR1 and CDR2 sequences are MDHEN and SYDVKM. The length of the CDR3 is 13 residues. Trimming took 5 bases from V and 8 from J; bases not matched to a gene: 2. As DNA, the CDR3 is TGTGCCAGCAGTGTACTAGCGGGAGGGGAGCTGTTTTTT. This codes for CASSVLAGGELFF.

The chain combines TRBV4-1 with TRBJ1-3; D is ambiguous. The ends were cut back, 1 base at V and 0 bases at J, with 10 bases in the middle. Per the germline V gene, CDR1 is MGHRA and CDR2 is YSYEKL. This CDR3 is built from 16 residues. The CDR3 region has the DNA TGCGCCAGCAGCCAAGTTCCGGTTCGCTCTGGAAACACCATATATTTT. Its translation: CASSQVPVRSGNTIYF.